This T cell receptor (beta chain) comes out of a study of metastatic and nonmetastatic thyroid tumors. Until they underwent thyroid surgery, no patient had received any treatment. Using MiXCR, TCRdb re-called clones from the PCR reads. The sample gives under 7,500 clones, 3% to 4% of which show up once; roughly 17% is in the top ten. Comment on this clone: The germline gene is not matched at one end of the junction; a read error may be the cause.

Germline V lookup: CDR1 MDHEN, CDR2 SYDVKM. The CDR3 covers 16 residues. The material sequenced was tumor tissue. The chain links TRBV28 to TRBJ2-2, with D possibly matching TRBD2 (6 bases). This receptor was identified in a female donor with papillary thyroid cancer or a benign thyroid nodule (not recorded which). Some clones in this sample may be carry-over from other donors' samples. In DNA, the CDR3 is TGTGCCAGCAGTTTATGGGGCGGGATGTGCACCGGGGAGCTGTTTTTC. Translation: CASSLWGGMCTGELFF.